This TCR beta chain was profiled in a study of blood T cell repertoires in COVID-19. As for the study in general: From the United States, Italy and Spain came samples of acute and convalescent COVID-19. T cells, B-cell-depleted T cells, or PBMCs supplied cDNA or gDNA.

Per the authors' pipeline: For nucleated cells, counts were estimated from reference gene primer amplification. Method: immunoSEQ multiplex PCR; TCRdb's copy keeps in-frame clones and lacks some. Clonal size and the V and J genes are those of that table, whereas D and trimming came from the DNA. The sample records 55,000 to 95,000 clones, roughly 76% being singletons. The sequenced sample consisted of peripheral blood. The receptor was isolated from a woman in her seventies with acute or convalescent COVID-19.

The CDR3 DNA sequence: TGTGCCAGCGCCCTCGGTAGCTCCTATAATTCACCCCTCCACTTT. Protein: CASALGSSYNSPLHF. V gene TRBV28 combines with J gene TRBJ1-6; no reliable D call. The CDR3 is 15 residues long. From germline, CDR1 is MDHEN and CDR2 SYDVKM. V was trimmed by 8 bases and J by 0 bases, leaving 11 bases between them.